This T cell receptor (beta chain) was recovered during a study of cytomegalovirus exposure and HLA in healthy donors. At collection, donors were nominally healthy, but unrecorded immune exposures were probable. This PCR relied on a set of 60 Vbeta primers and 13 Jbeta primers. Here immunoSEQ multiplex PCR was the method, and the copy in TCRdb shows in-frame clones only, minus some. Of about 140,000 clones listed, 70% to 85% are singletons. The germline CDR1 and CDR2 sequences are SGDLS and YYNGEE. The CDR3 is made up of 15 amino acids. The germline V and J ends were trimmed by 1 base and 1 base, with 11 bases remaining between them. With regard to this clone: Its target is not known.

Regarding the study as a whole: In a later analysis, TCR beta V- and J-gene trimming showed a link to a missense DCLRE1C variant. Later analysis suggested links between common viral pathogens and several top significant clusters.

The chain is built from TRBV9 and TRBJ1-2; the D gene is possibly TRBD1 (6 bases). Sequenced input: PBMCs. This TCR derives from a woman in her thirties or forties in good health and CMV-seronegative. In DNA form, the CDR3 reads TGTGCCAGCAGCGTACGGGGGGCCAATAACTATGGCTACACCTTC. Translation: CASSVRGANNYGYTF.